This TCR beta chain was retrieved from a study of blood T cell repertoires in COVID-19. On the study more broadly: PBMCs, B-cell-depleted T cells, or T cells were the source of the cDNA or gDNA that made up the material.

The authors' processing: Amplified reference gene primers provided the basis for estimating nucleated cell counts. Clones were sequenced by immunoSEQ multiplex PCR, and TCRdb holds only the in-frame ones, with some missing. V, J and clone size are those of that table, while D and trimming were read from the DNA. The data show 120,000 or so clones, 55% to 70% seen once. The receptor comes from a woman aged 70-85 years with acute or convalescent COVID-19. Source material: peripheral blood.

The CDR3: CASSSTQGQGTPHLGGYTF. DNA of the CDR3: TGCGCCAGCAGCTCAACCCAGGGACAGGGGACGCCCCACCTGGGAGGCTACACCTTC. The J gene is TRBJ1-2, the V gene TRBV5-1; 10 bases line up with TRBD1. CDR1 is SGHRS and CDR2 is YFSETQ in the germline V gene. Trimming took 3 bases from V and 8 from J; bases not matched to a gene: 22. The CDR3 extends over 19 amino acids.